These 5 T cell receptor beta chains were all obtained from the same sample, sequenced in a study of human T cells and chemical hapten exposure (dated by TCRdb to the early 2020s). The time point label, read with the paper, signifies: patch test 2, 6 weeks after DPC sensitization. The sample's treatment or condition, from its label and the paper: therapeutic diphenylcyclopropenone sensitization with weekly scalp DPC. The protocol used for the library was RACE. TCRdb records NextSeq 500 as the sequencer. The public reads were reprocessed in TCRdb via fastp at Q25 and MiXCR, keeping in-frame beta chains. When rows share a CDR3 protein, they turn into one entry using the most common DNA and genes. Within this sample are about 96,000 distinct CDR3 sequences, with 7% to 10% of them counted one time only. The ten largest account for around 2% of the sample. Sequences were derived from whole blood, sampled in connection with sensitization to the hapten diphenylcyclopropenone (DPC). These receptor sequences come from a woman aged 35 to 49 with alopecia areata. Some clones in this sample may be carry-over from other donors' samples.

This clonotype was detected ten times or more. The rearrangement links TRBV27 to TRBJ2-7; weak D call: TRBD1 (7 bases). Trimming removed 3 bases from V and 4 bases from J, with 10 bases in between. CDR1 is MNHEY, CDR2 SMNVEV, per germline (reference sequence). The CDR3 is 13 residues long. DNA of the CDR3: TGTGCCAGCAGTTTGGAGGGGGCGTACGAGCAGTACTTC. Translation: CASSLEGAYEQYF.

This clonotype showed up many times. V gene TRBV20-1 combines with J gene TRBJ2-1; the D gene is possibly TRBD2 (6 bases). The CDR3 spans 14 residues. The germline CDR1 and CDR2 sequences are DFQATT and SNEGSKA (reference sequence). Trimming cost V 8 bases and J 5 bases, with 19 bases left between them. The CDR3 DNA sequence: TGCAGTCCGACGAAAGCGGAGGGGCACAATGAGCAGTTCTTC. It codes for CSPTKAEGHNEQFF.

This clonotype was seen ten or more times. CDR3 bases: TGTGCCAGCAGCTTAGGGGAGGGGAGCAATCAGCCCCAGCATTTT. This codes for CASSLGEGSNQPQHF. The V and J genes are TRBV7-9 and TRBJ1-5; a possible D gene is TRBD1 (5 bases). CDR3 length equals 15 residues. V shed 1 base and J shed 1 base, with 8 bases lying between them. CDR1 is SEHNR and CDR2 is FQNEAQ in the germline V gene (reference sequence).

CDR3 nucleotides: TGTGCCAGCAGACGCGGCCTAGCGGGGGCCTACGAGCAGTACTTC. Translating gives CASRRGLAGAYEQYF. J is TRBJ2-7 and V is TRBV2, with 10 nucleotides matching TRBD2. V trimming: 6 bases; J trimming: 2 bases; junction bases outside the gene matches: 7. The CDR3 totals 15 residues. The germline CDR1 and CDR2 sequences are SNHLY and FYNNEI.

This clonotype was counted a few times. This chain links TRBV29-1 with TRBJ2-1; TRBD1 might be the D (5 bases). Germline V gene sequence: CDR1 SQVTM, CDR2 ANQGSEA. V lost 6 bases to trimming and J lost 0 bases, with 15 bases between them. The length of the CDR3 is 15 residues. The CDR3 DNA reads TGCAGCGTAGGGGCCAGACAGAACTCCTACAATGAGCAGTTCTTC. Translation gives CSVGARQNSYNEQFF.